The next 21 T cell receptor beta chains were all read from a single sample in a study of Ad26.COV2.S vaccination and SARS-CoV-2 variants. The table came from immunoSEQ multiplex PCR; TCRdb's copy has only in-frame clones and leaves some out. The profile shows hundreds of thousands of clones, more than 75% of them singletons. Documented treatment: 19 received Ad26.COV2.S at low or high dose, single or two shots; roughly 5 received placebo; per-sample allocation not given. Sampling happened 63 days after the first vaccine or placebo injection. The source material was peripheral blood, sampled in a trial of Ad26.COV2.S vaccine versus placebo. The receptors originated from a person between 18 and 65 years old who received the Ad26.COV2.S COVID-19 vaccine or a placebo.

V and J are TRBV3-1 (or the pseudogene TRBV3-2) and TRBJ1-2; D uncertain. Germline CDR1 and CDR2: LGHDT and YNNKEL (reference sequence). The CDR3 totals 14 residues. The V end was cut by 0 bases, the J end by 4 bases, with 9 bases between. The DNA of the CDR3 is TGTGCCAGCAGCCAAGAGGGCAGACTCTATGGCTACACCTTC. It yields the protein CASSQEGRLYGYTF.

V is TRBV19 and J is TRBJ2-1; no clear D. From germline, CDR1 is LNHDA and CDR2 SQIVND (reference sequence). V lost 3 bases to trimming and J lost 5 bases, with 11 bases between them. The CDR3 sequence is 14 residues long. Written as DNA, the CDR3 is TGTGCCAGTAGTATTCGGGCAATACACAATGAGCAGTTCTTC. Protein product: CASSIRAIHNEQFF.

The CDR3, as DNA: TGCGCCAGCAGCCAATTGGCATATTCGCTGAATGAGCAGTTCTTC. As protein: CASSQLAYSLNEQFF. The chain joins TRBV4-1 to TRBJ2-1, with unresolved D. Trimming left V 2 bases short and J 7 bases short, with 15 bases between. This CDR3 has 15 residues. Germline V CDR1 and CDR2: MGHRA, YSYEKL.

The V and J genes are TRBV30 and TRBJ1-1; no reliable D call. The CDR3 spans 11 residues. The V gene's germline CDR1 is GTSNPN and CDR2 SVGIG (reference sequence). V lost 4 bases, J lost 11 bases, and 14 bases lay in between. The CDR3 here is CAWIPLRLAFF. Here the CDR3 DNA reads TGTGCCTGGATCCCTTTGCGATTGGCTTTCTTT.

This sequence joins TRBV6-4 and TRBJ2-7; D is uncertain. Germline CDR1 reads MRHNA; CDR2 reads SNTAGT. This CDR3 is built from 13 residues. Trimming took off 5 bases at V and 2 bases at J, with 10 bases between the two ends. The CDR3 reads CASSRPIPYEQYF. CDR3 DNA: TGTGCCAGCAGTAGGCCCATCCCCTACGAGCAGTACTTC.

This sequence joins TRBV7-8 and TRBJ2-7; 10 bases fit TRBD1. The CDR3 has 16 residues. V dropped 5 bases and J dropped 2; count of bases not matched to a gene: 9. Germline CDR1 SGHVS, CDR2 FQNEAQ. CDR3 DNA: TGTGCCAGCAGCAGAGAGGCCGGGACAGGGGCCTACGAGCAGTACTTC. It specifies CASSREAGTGAYEQYF.

The chain joins TRBV19 to TRBJ2-5, with 9 bases fitting TRBD1. Germline V gene sequence: CDR1 LNHDA, CDR2 SQIVND (reference sequence). The CDR3 loop spans 15 amino acids. Trimming cost V 3 bases and J 7 bases; bases outside gene matches: 9. CDR3 amino acids: CASSMAGTGRGTQYF. CDR3 DNA sequence: TGTGCCAGTAGTATGGCCGGGACAGGGAGAGGGACCCAGTACTTC.

This chain uses TRBV27 with TRBJ1-1, with D possibly being TRBD1 (5 bases). V was cut by 5 bases and J by 4 bases, with 11 bases left in between. This CDR3 has 13 residues. Germline V lookup: CDR1 MNHEY, CDR2 SMNVEV (reference sequence). CDR3 in amino acids: CASSRQRSTEAFF. The CDR3, as DNA: TGTGCCAGCAGTCGACAGAGGAGCACTGAAGCTTTCTTT.

V gene TRBV19 combines with J gene TRBJ1-5; D remains unclear. Trimming shortened V by 1 base and J by 0 bases, and 16 bases separated the two germline ends. This CDR3 spans 18 amino acids. Germline-derived CDR1 and CDR2 are LNHDA and SQIVND (reference sequence). This chain's CDR3 is CASSIVGTKWGSNQPQHF. CDR3 DNA sequence: TGTGCCAGTAGTATAGTAGGCACCAAATGGGGTAGCAATCAGCCCCAGCATTTT.

V is TRBV7-3 and J is TRBJ2-3, with 11 bases aligning to TRBD2. The V gene's germline CDR1 is SGHTA and CDR2 FQGTGA. The CDR3 contains 16 residues. Germline trimming cut 4 bases from V and 5 bases from J; bases unmatched to any gene: 8. The CDR3: CASSSWVAGGQDTQYF. In DNA, the CDR3 is TGTGCCAGCAGCTCCTGGGTAGCGGGGGGGCAAGATACGCAGTATTTT.

CDR3 sequence: CASSLASGGLRNEKLFF. The CDR3 DNA reads as TGCGCCAGCAGCTTGGCGTCCGGGGGGCTGAGGAATGAAAAACTGTTTTTT. V and J are TRBV5-1 and TRBJ1-4; D might be TRBD1 (6 bases). CDR1 is SGHRS and CDR2 is YFSETQ in the germline V gene. V was pared by 0 bases and J by 5 bases, with 17 bases between. There are 17 residues in the CDR3. Complete variable domain (other parts from reference TRBV5-1 and TRBJ1-4): KAGVTQTPRYLIKTRGQQVTLSCSPISGHRSVSWYQQTPGQGLQFLFEYFSETQRNKGNFPGRFSGRQFSNSRSEMNVSTLELGDSALYLCASSLASGGLRNEKLFFGSGTQLSVL.

The V call is TRBV19, the J call TRBJ1-5; D is ambiguous. Trimming left V 3 bases short and J 5 bases short, with 8 bases between. This CDR3 comprises 13 residues. Germline CDR1 reads LNHDA; CDR2 reads SQIVND (reference sequence). The chain's CDR3 is CASSISWDQPQHF. The CDR3 nucleotides read TGTGCCAGTAGTATCAGTTGGGATCAGCCCCAGCATTTT.

In nucleotides, the CDR3 is TGTGCCAGCAGCCAACCGGGACTAGTCTACGAGCAGTACTTC. This translates into CASSQPGLVYEQYF. The chain joins TRBV3-1 (or the pseudogene TRBV3-2) to TRBJ2-7, with 8 bases matching TRBD2. The V gene's germline CDR1 is LGHDT and CDR2 YNNKEL (reference sequence). The CDR3 sequence is 14 residues long. J lost 3 bases, V lost 2 bases, and 3 bases had no gene match.

The genes are TRBV5-1 and TRBJ2-5; TRBD2 matches at 10 bases. V gave up 1 base and J gave up 5 bases; unmatched junction bases: 5. The CDR3 sequence is 15 residues long. CDR1 is SGHRS, CDR2 YFSETQ, per germline. In DNA, the CDR3 is TGCGCCAGCAGCTTGACTAGCGGGAACGAGGAGACCCAGTACTTC. As protein: CASSLTSGNEETQYF.

This chain connects TRBV7-2 to TRBJ1-4, with 8 bases aligning to TRBD1. V shed 3 bases and J 8 bases; nucleotides not matched to a gene: 5. This CDR3 has 14 residues. The germline gives CDR1 SGHTA, CDR2 FQGNSA. CDR3 nucleotides: TGTGCCAGCAGCTTTAGGGGGACAGGCGAAAAACTGTTTTTT. Its protein product is CASSFRGTGEKLFF.

This clone turned up a few times. This sequence joins TRBV10-2 and TRBJ2-7; TRBD1 is a possible D gene (5 bases). Trimming took 7 bases from V and 3 from J, leaving 13 bases between them. Germline loops: CDR1 WSHSY, CDR2 SAAADI. The CDR3 has 13 residues. The CDR3: CASKRQTFYEQYF. The DNA of the CDR3 is TGCGCCAGCAAGAGACAGACCTTCTACGAGCAGTACTTC.

This chain joins TRBV19 and TRBJ1-3; the D is unclear. This CDR3 has 14 residues. CDR1 is LNHDA and CDR2 is SQIVND in the germline V gene (reference sequence). V gave up 3 bases and J gave up 0 bases, with 6 bases separating them. DNA of the CDR3: TGTGCCAGTAGTATCCAGGCCTCTGGAAACACCATATATTTT. Its protein is CASSIQASGNTIYF.

This clone has just one count. The rearrangement joins TRBV5-1 to TRBJ2-3, with 10 nucleotides matching TRBD2. The germline CDR1 and CDR2 sequences are SGHRS and YFSETQ. The CDR3 is 15 amino acids. V trimming: 4 bases; J trimming: 0 bases; junction bases outside the gene matches: 2. In DNA, the CDR3 is TGCGCCAGCAGCCTACTAGCGGGGAGCACAGATACGCAGTATTTT. Its protein is CASSLLAGSTDTQYF. Full variable domain (missing parts from reference TRBV5-1 and TRBJ2-3): KAGVTQTPRYLIKTRGQQVTLSCSPISGHRSVSWYQQTPGQGLQFLFEYFSETQRNKGNFPGRFSGRQFSNSRSEMNVSTLELGDSALYLCASSLLAGSTDTQYFGPGTRLTVL.

The V call is TRBV7-9, the J call TRBJ1-2, with no clear D. The V gene lost 2 bases and the J gene lost 3 bases, with 7 bases spanning the gap. The V gene's germline CDR1 is SEHNR and CDR2 FQNEAQ (reference sequence). The CDR3 loop spans 13 amino acids. The CDR3 loop is CASSLPQDYGYTF. The CDR3 DNA reads as TGTGCCAGCAGCTTACCTCAAGACTATGGCTACACCTTC.

The rearrangement joins TRBV7-6 to TRBJ2-2; TRBD2 is a possible D gene (5 bases). This CDR3 comprises 14 residues. CDR1 SGHVS and CDR2 FNYEAQ come from the germline V gene. V lost 5 bases and J 6 bases, leaving 13 bases between the germline ends. The CDR3 bases are TGTGCCAGCAGCCCGGAGCCCGGGGCCGGGGAGCTGTTTTTT. Amino acid sequence: CASSPEPGAGELFF.

The chain carries TRBV11-2 and TRBJ1-2, with D uncertain. The CDR3 consists of 14 residues. Germline V CDR1 and CDR2: SGHAT, FQNNGV. The germline V and J ends were trimmed by 7 bases and 1 base, with 13 bases remaining between them. CDR3 coding DNA: TGTGCCAGCAAATGGGGAGGTGATAACTATGGCTACACCTTC. The encoded protein is CASKWGGDNYGYTF.